Reported below is one T cell receptor beta chain. The clone's antigen remains unknown. No base quality values were provided; no much bigger clone lies one nucleotide off. The sample originates from a study of control samples from healthy donors and cancer patients (dated by TCRdb to 2018 to 2020). The method was the immunoSEQ multiplex PCR assay. Not all clones reach the TCRdb copy of this immuneACCESS table, which keeps in-frame sequences only. Checked studies attribute under half of the gap to unresolved V genes and leave the rest unexplained. This sample is represented by about 51,000 clones; roughly 80% of them were singletons. Of the sample, 10% falls within the top ten clones. The germline V gene yields SGDLS for CDR1 and YYNGEE for CDR2. V has 0 bases trimmed and J has 5 bases trimmed; junction bases matching no gene number 3. The CDR3 runs 15 amino acids, cysteine and phenylalanine included. Of the read, only the CDR3 DNA is kept; its 45 bases are in frame from base 1.

Recombination linked TRBV9 to TRBJ2-7; 12 bases in the junction line up with TRBD2. The sample was blood. The receptor was isolated from a man aged 70 or older in good health. CDR3 reads: CASSVGLAGGDEQYF. At the DNA level, the sequence is TGTGCCAGCAGCGTAGGGCTAGCGGGAGGGGACGAGCAGTACTTC.